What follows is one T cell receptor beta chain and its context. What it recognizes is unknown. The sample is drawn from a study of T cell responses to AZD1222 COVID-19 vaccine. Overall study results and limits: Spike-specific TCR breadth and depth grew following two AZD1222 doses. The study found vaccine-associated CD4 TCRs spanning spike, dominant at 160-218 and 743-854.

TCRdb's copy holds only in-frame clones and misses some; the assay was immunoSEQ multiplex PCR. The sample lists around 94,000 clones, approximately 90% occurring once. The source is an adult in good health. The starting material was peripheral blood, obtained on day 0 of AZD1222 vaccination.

The CDR3 is CAWSVPQGSSGNTIYF. The CDR3 nucleotides are TGTGCCTGGAGTGTACCCCAGGGTAGCTCTGGAAACACCATATATTTT. V is TRBV30 and J is TRBJ1-3; D is possibly TRBD1 (5 bases). Germline lookup yields CDR1 GTSNPN and CDR2 SVGIG (reference sequence). The V end lost 0 bases, the J end lost 0 bases, and 12 bases lay between the germline ends. This CDR3 has 16 residues. Looking up the rest from reference TRBV30 and TRBJ1-3 gives the full variable domain: SQTIHQWPATLVQPVGSPLSLECTVEGTSNPNLYWYRQAAGRGLQLLFYSVGIGQISSEVPQNLSASRPQDRQFILSSKKLLLSDSGFYLCAWSVPQGSSGNTIYFGEGSWLTVV.